One and the same sample provided the 31 T cell receptor beta chains below, sequenced in a study of graft-versus-host responses after intestinal transplantation. With approximately 200,000 irradiated, violet-dye-labeled stimulator cells, approximately 200,000 CFSE-labeled responder cells were plated. Clones were sequenced by immunoSEQ multiplex PCR, and TCRdb holds only the in-frame ones, with some missing. The data contain approximately 4,600 clones, around 27% of them singletons. Material: alloreactive CD8+ T cells from a mixed lymphocyte reaction culture, obtained before intestinal transplant. Described subset: CFSE-low proliferating T cells sorted from roughly six-day pre-transplant mixed lymphocyte reaction (GvH or HvG direction). Source of these receptors: a human patient who received an intestinal transplant.

The chain couples TRBV21-1 to TRBJ2-4. TRBV21-1 represents a pseudogene. This CDR3 region has 17 residues. CDR3 DNA sequence: TGTGCCAGCAGAAGTATAATAGCTACAGCAAGAAAAAACATTCAGTACTTC. It translates to CASRSIIATARKNIQYF.

Only a few counts were recorded for this clone. The V gene is TRBV4-2, the J gene TRBJ2-1; 11 bases are shared with TRBD2. CDR3 size: 17 residues. V lost 5 bases, J lost 7 bases, and 13 bases stayed unmatched. Germline assignment: CDR1 LGHNA and CDR2 YNFKEQ. The CDR3 nucleotides are TGTGCCAGCAGCTTGTGGTTAGCGGGAGGGCCTGAGAATGAGCAGTTCTTC. Its translation is CASSLWLAGGPENEQFF.

This clone counts as medium-sized. V gene TRBV11-3 combines with J gene TRBJ2-1; the D gene is possibly TRBD2 (6 bases). Germline V gene sequence: CDR1 SGHNT, CDR2 YENEEA. Trimming shortened V by 3 bases and J by 8 bases, and 20 bases separated the two germline ends. This CDR3 is 16 amino acids long. CDR3 nucleotides: TGTGCCAGCAGCTTGGGAACGGGAGCCCCCTCGGATGAGCAGTTCTTC. Translating gives CASSLGTGAPSDEQFF. The variable domain in full, with the rest retrieved from reference TRBV11-3 and TRBJ2-1, is EAGVVQSPRYKIIEKKQPVAFWCNPISGHNTLYWYLQNLGQGPELLIRYENEEAVDDSQLPKDRFSAERLKGVDSTLKIQPAELGDSAVYLCASSLGTGAPSDEQFFGPGTRLTVL.

V is TRBV5-1 and J is TRBJ2-3, with TRBD1 matching 9 bases. The trim removed 4 bases at V and 4 bases at J, leaving 7 bases unmatched. Germline V gene sequence: CDR1 SGHRS, CDR2 YFSETQ. CDR3 length: 15 residues. CDR3 in DNA: TGCGCCAGCAGCCCTGGACAGGGGAGGGCAGATACGCAGTATTTT. Its protein product is CASSPGQGRADTQYF.

CDR3 loop: CASSWGTEGELFF. Here the CDR3 DNA reads TGTGCCAGCAGTTGGGGAACTGAAGGGGAGCTGTTTTTT. The chain combines TRBV6-1 with TRBJ2-2, with D hard to call. V was pared by 5 bases and J by 8 bases, with 12 bases between. CDR3 size: 13 residues. Germline V CDR1 and CDR2: MNHNS, SASEGT.

The J gene is TRBJ2-7, the V gene TRBV10-3, with 10 bases matching TRBD1. Germline-derived CDR1 and CDR2 are ENHRY and SYGVKD. This CDR3 spans 15 amino acids. Trimming cost V 6 bases and J 3 bases; bases outside gene matches: 8. The CDR3 loop is CAIRNFGTGVYEQYF. CDR3 coding DNA: TGTGCCATCAGAAACTTCGGGACAGGGGTCTACGAGCAGTACTTC.

This clone has only a few counts. The chain recombines TRBV11-1 with TRBJ2-1; D remains ambiguous. The CDR3 runs to 11 residues. Trimming stripped 5 bases from V and 9 bases from J, with 8 bases between. Germline values: CDR1 SGHAT, CDR2 FQDESV (reference sequence). CDR3 DNA sequence: TGTGCCAGCAGCCCTCTCGGTGAGCAGTTCTTC. This gives the protein CASSPLGEQFF.

V usage is TRBV28 and J usage is TRBJ2-3, with TRBD2 matching over 8 bases. Germline V gene data show CDR1 as MDHEN and CDR2 as SYDVKM. This CDR3 has 18 residues. The ends lost 6 bases at V and 0 bases at J; junction bases unmatched: 14. CDR3 DNA: TGTGCCAGCAGACCCGGGGGGGCAGGGACTACTAGCACAGATACGCAGTATTTT. Its translation is CASRPGGAGTTSTDTQYF.

The table lists this clone with a count of one. The rearrangement uses TRBV28 and TRBJ1-1; D ambiguous. Germline V gives CDR1 MDHEN, CDR2 SYDVKM. The germline V and J ends were trimmed by 2 bases and 1 base, with 8 bases remaining between them. The CDR3 has 14 residues. Here the CDR3 reads CASSLGWGNTEAFF. In DNA form, the CDR3 reads TGTGCCAGCAGTTTAGGTTGGGGGAACACTGAAGCTTTCTTT.

This rearrangement joins TRBV7-6 to TRBJ2-7, with TRBD2 matching over 10 bases. V was clipped by 2 bases and J by 2 bases; unmatched bases: 6. Germline loops: CDR1 SGHVS, CDR2 FNYEAQ. The CDR3 extends over 16 amino acids. This CDR3 reads CASSLNPLAGAYEQYF. CDR3 bases: TGTGCCAGCAGCTTAAATCCGCTAGCGGGAGCCTACGAGCAGTACTTC.

The chain recombines TRBV19 with TRBJ2-7; D is unclear. Germline V gene data show CDR1 as LNHDA and CDR2 as SQIVND (reference sequence). Trimming removed 4 bases at V and 2 bases at J, with 3 bases between. This CDR3 spans 11 amino acids. The CDR3 bases are TGTGCCAGTAGTAACACCTACGAGCAGTACTTC. It is translated as CASSNTYEQYF.

The chain joins TRBV6-5 to TRBJ2-1, with no clear D. The CDR3 sequence is 13 residues long. Germline V CDR1 and CDR2: MNHEY, SVGAGI. Trimming shortened V by 0 bases and J by 7 bases, and 7 bases separated the two germline ends. The CDR3 here is CASSYSTLNEQFF. The CDR3 nucleotides are TGTGCCAGCAGTTACTCGACTCTGAATGAGCAGTTCTTC.

In this sample, this clone turned up a few times. The chain joins TRBV6-1 to TRBJ2-1; unclear D gene. The CDR3 has 13 residues. In germline, CDR1 is MNHNS, CDR2 SASEGT. Trimming shortened V by 5 bases and J by 4 bases, and 9 bases separated the two germline ends. CDR3 protein: CASSFDEYNEQFF. Written as DNA, the CDR3 is TGTGCCAGCAGTTTCGACGAGTACAATGAGCAGTTCTTC.

This clone appeared a few times. The CDR3 is CASSLAGEKDTQYF. The CDR3 DNA reads as TGTGCCAGCAGCCTAGCGGGAGAGAAAGATACGCAGTATTTT. The chain combines TRBV6-1 with TRBJ2-3; 10 bases align to TRBD2. Germline V lookup: CDR1 MNHNS, CDR2 SASEGT. The CDR3 sequence is 14 residues long. Trimming at V came to 6 bases and at J to 5 bases, leaving 5 bases not matched to a gene.

The rearrangement uses TRBV11-2 and TRBJ2-1; D possibly corresponds to TRBD2 (6 bases). Germline assignment: CDR1 SGHAT and CDR2 FQNNGV. This CDR3 contains 14 residues. V lost 3 bases and J lost 8, with 14 bases in between. This chain's CDR3 is CASSFSGSTDEQFF. The CDR3 DNA sequence: TGTGCCAGCAGCTTTAGCGGTTCGACGGATGAGCAGTTCTTC.

In its sample, this clone ranks as medium-sized. V and J are TRBV7-8 and TRBJ2-1; D perhaps matches TRBD1 (6 bases). This CDR3 has 15 residues. Trimming stripped 1 base from V and 7 bases from J, with 14 bases between. Per the germline V gene, CDR1 is SGHVS and CDR2 is FQNEAQ. CDR3 protein: CASSLEAGGPNEQFF. CDR3 coding DNA: TGTGCCAGCAGCTTAGAGGCTGGGGGCCCTAATGAGCAGTTCTTC.

This clone was observed a handful of times. V gene TRBV27 combines with J gene TRBJ1-2; D is uncertain. Germline lookup yields CDR1 MNHEY and CDR2 SMNVEV (reference sequence). V shed 1 base and J shed 2 bases, with 5 bases lying between them. This CDR3 has 13 amino acids. The CDR3 DNA reads as TGTGCCAGCAGTTTATGGCCGAACTATGGCTACACCTTC. Amino acid sequence: CASSLWPNYGYTF.

This clone is termed large. The chain employs TRBV30 and TRBJ2-1; 13 positions agree with TRBD2. The ends lost 1 base at V and 8 bases at J; junction bases unmatched: 8. This CDR3 comprises 16 residues. Per germline, CDR1 GTSNPN and CDR2 SVGIG (reference sequence). This CDR3 reads CAWSDTGLAGLDEQFF. The CDR3 DNA reads TGTGCCTGGAGTGACACGGGACTAGCGGGGCTCGATGAGCAGTTCTTC.

As to this clone: Possible read error: a much larger clone is one base away. This same CDR3 is encoded by further DNA sequences in the sample. V usage is TRBV6-5 and J usage is TRBJ2-7; 8 bases agree with TRBD2. The length of the CDR3 is 14 residues. CDR1 MNHEY and CDR2 SVGAGI come from the germline V gene. The ends lost 10 bases at V and 6 bases at J; junction bases unmatched: 14. The DNA for the CDR3 is TGTGCCACCGGCTCGGGGGGGGGTATGAGCGAGCAGTACTTC. Its protein product is CATGSGGGMSEQYF.

This clone was picked up a small number of times. V and J are TRBV6-5 and TRBJ2-1, with 14 bases fitting TRBD2. This CDR3 is 15 amino acids long. Germline assignment: CDR1 MNHEY and CDR2 SVGAGI. With 6 bases clipped from V and 3 bases from J, the junction kept 1 base outside the gene matches. As DNA, the CDR3 is TGTGCCAGCAGGGGACTAGCGGGAGTCTACAATGAGCAGTTCTTC. Its protein is CASRGLAGVYNEQFF.

This clone showed up just a few times. The rearrangement joins TRBV6-5 to TRBJ1-5, with unresolved D. V lost 6 bases to trimming and J lost 1 base, with 7 bases between them. The CDR3 has 13 amino acids. From germline, CDR1 is MNHEY and CDR2 SVGAGI. The chain's CDR3 is CASRDVSNQPQHF. For the CDR3, the DNA is TGTGCCAGCAGGGACGTAAGCAATCAGCCCCAGCATTTT.

The chain combines TRBV7-9 with TRBJ1-2; 9 nucleotides match TRBD1. Losses at the gene ends were 5 bases for V and 7 bases for J; bases not matched to a gene: 11. CDR1 SEHNR and CDR2 FQNEAQ come from the germline V gene (reference sequence). The CDR3 is 15 residues long. The DNA of the CDR3 is TGTGCCAGCAGCCACTTAGGGACAGGGACTAGTGGCTACACCTTC. It specifies CASSHLGTGTSGYTF.

The CDR3 coding sequence is TGTGCCAGCAGCATCGGCAATGTTGAAGCTTTCTTT. This codes for CASSIGNVEAFF. The chain employs TRBV5-5 and TRBJ1-1; D is unresolved. Deletions cut 4 bases from V and 7 bases from J, with 11 bases between. CDR1 is SGHKS and CDR2 is YYEKEE in the germline V gene (reference sequence). This CDR3 has 12 amino acids.

The DNA for the CDR3 is TGTGCCAGCAGTTTATGGACAGGGAGCTCCTACGAGCAGTACTTC. Protein product: CASSLWTGSSYEQYF. J is TRBJ2-7 and V is TRBV27; 8 nucleotides line up with TRBD1. J was trimmed by 0 bases and V by 1 base; bases with no gene match: 2. The CDR3 loop spans 15 amino acids. The germline CDR1 and CDR2 sequences are MNHEY and SMNVEV (reference sequence).

This clone showed up just a few times. At one boundary the junction diverges from the germline segment, which might be a read error. J is TRBJ1-1 and V is TRBV7-2, with a weak D call TRBD1 (5 bases). Germline V lookup: CDR1 SGHTA, CDR2 FQGNSA. The CDR3 totals 13 residues. The CDR3 nucleotides are TGTGCTAGCAGCTTAGCTACAGGCGCTGAAGCTTTCTTT. Its protein is CASSLATGAEAFF. Drawing the rest from reference TRBV7-2 and TRBJ1-1, the complete variable domain is GAGVSQSPSNKVTEKGKDVELRCDPISGHTALYWYRQSLGQGLEFLIYFQGNSAPDKSGLPSDRFSAERTGGSVSTLTIQRTQQEDSAVYLCASSLATGAEAFFGQGTRLTVV.

The chain carries TRBV10-3 and TRBJ2-5; 10 nucleotides line up with TRBD1. TRBJ2-7 explains the end of the DNA better; the J call may be wrong. The CDR3 is 15 residues long. Germline CDR1 reads ENHRY; CDR2 reads SYGVKD. The CDR3 sequence is CAIRNFGTGVYEQYF. CDR3 coding DNA: TGTGCCATCAGAAACTTCGGGACAGGGGTCTACGAGCAGTACTTC.

This clone was counted only a few times. The CDR3 spells CASSLLGQGYYEQYF. The CDR3 region has the DNA TGTGCCAGCAGCTTGTTGGGACAGGGATACTACGAGCAGTACTTC. The chain is built from TRBV5-5 and TRBJ2-7, with TRBD1 matching 9 bases. Trimming cost V 1 base and J 3 bases; bases outside gene matches: 5. CDR1 and CDR2 (germline): SGHKS, YYEKEE (reference sequence). This CDR3 has 15 amino acids.

CDR3 coding DNA: TGTGCCAGCAGCTCCGGGCTAGCGGGAGGGCGAATATACGAGCAGTACTTC. This translates into CASSSGLAGGRIYEQYF. This chain joins TRBV7-9 and TRBJ2-5, with 12 bases aligning to TRBD2. With the DNA end fitting TRBJ2-7 better, the J assignment may be wrong. This CDR3 comprises 17 residues. CDR1 and CDR2 from the germline V gene are SEHNR and FQNEAQ (reference sequence).

This clone is classed as medium-sized (0.01 to 0.1%). V usage is TRBV7-2 and J usage is TRBJ2-7; 12 nucleotides agree with TRBD2. Trimming took 4 bases from V and 4 from J; bases not matched to a gene: 11. Germline loops: CDR1 SGHTA, CDR2 FQGNSA. The CDR3 is 17 residues long. Here the CDR3 reads CASSSGLAGGRIYEQYF. In DNA form, the CDR3 reads TGTGCCAGCAGCTCCGGGCTAGCGGGAGGGCGAATATACGAGCAGTACTTC. The whole variable domain, filled in from reference TRBV7-2 and TRBJ2-7, reads GAGVSQSPSNKVTEKGKDVELRCDPISGHTALYWYRQSLGQGLEFLIYFQGNSAPDKSGLPSDRFSAERTGGSVSTLTIQRTQQEDSAVYLCASSSGLAGGRIYEQYFGPGTRLTVT.

J is TRBJ2-5 and V is TRBV2; D is possibly TRBD2 (6 bases). Per the germline V gene, CDR1 is SNHLY and CDR2 is FYNNEI. The ends were cut back, 4 bases at V and 2 bases at J, with 20 bases in the middle. The CDR3 extends over 17 amino acids. Here the CDR3 reads CASSASEVVSGQETQYF. The CDR3 DNA reads as TGTGCCAGCAGTGCCTCTGAGGTGGTTAGCGGACAAGAGACCCAGTACTTC.

This rearrangement joins TRBV6-1 to TRBJ1-5; 7 bases match TRBD1. The V segment lost 8 bases and the J segment 2 bases; nucleotides outside the gene matches: 3. This CDR3 has 13 amino acids. The V gene's germline CDR1 is MNHNS and CDR2 SASEGT. The CDR3 nucleotides are TGTGCCAGCGCCAGGGGGGGCAATCAGCCCCAGCATTTT. Amino acid sequence: CASARGGNQPQHF.